This TCR beta chain was found in a study of OX40 agonist ivuxolimab in advanced cancers. Overall study: Males comprised 75% to 90% of the group, whose mean age was roughly 60 years (range roughly 20 to 85). The study, taken as a whole, reports: Averaged across samples, CD8+ T cells carried more expanded clones than CD4+ did. Among the nonresponders, some also had low normalized T-cell clonal expansion.

Data came from immunoSEQ multiplex PCR; TCRdb stores just in-frame clones and leaves some out. The profile shows under 45,000 clones, just under 75% of them singletons. This clone was seen a handful of times. The antigen is undetermined. CDR1 is MDHEN, CDR2 SYDVKM, per germline. There are 15 residues in the CDR3. V lost 5 bases and J 8 bases, leaving 16 bases between the germline ends. The chain recombines TRBV28 with TRBJ1-6; D is possibly TRBD1 (5 bases). Material: CD4+ or CD8+ T cells sorted from blood, obtained in a trial of the OX40 agonist ivuxolimab. The receptor was derived from an adult with an advanced solid tumor such as melanoma, head and neck, liver or kidney cancer. The CDR3 DNA is TGTGCCAGCAGTACCCAAGGACAAGGAGATTCACCCCTCCACTTT. Translating gives CASSTQGQGDSPLHF. The variable domain in full, completed from reference TRBV28 and TRBJ1-6, reads DVKVTQSSRYLVKRTGEKVFLECVQDMDHENMFWYRQDPGLGLRLIYFSYDVKMKEKGDIPEGYSVSREKKERFSLILESASTNQTSMYLCASSTQGQGDSPLHFGNGTRLTVT.